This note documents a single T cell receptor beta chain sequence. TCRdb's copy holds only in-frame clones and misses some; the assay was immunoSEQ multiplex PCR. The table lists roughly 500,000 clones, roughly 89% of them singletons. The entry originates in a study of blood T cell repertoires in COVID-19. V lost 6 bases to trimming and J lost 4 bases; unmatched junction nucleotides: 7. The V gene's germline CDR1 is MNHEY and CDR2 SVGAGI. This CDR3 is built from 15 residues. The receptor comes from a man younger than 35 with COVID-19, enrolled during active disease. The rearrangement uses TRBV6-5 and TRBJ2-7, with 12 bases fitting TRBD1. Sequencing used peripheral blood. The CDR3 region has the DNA TGTGCCAGCAGCCCCGGGACAGGGGGCGGGTACGAGCAGTACTTC. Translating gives CASSPGTGGGYEQYF.